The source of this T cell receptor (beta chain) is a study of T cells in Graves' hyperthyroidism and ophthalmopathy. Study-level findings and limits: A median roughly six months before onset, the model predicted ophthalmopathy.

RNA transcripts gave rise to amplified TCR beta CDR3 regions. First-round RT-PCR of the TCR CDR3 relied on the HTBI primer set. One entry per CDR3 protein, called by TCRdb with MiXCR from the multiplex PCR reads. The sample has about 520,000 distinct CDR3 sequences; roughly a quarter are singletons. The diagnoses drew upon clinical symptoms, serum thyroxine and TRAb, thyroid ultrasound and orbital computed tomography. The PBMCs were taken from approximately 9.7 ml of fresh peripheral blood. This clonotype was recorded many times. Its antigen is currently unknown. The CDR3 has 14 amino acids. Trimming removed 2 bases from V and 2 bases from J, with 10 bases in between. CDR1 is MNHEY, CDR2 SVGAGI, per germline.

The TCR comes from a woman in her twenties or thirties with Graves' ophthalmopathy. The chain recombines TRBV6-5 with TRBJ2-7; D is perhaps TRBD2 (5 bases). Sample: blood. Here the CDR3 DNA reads TGTGCCAGCAGTTACGGTGGAGGCCCCTACGAGCAGTACTTC. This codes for CASSYGGGPYEQYF.